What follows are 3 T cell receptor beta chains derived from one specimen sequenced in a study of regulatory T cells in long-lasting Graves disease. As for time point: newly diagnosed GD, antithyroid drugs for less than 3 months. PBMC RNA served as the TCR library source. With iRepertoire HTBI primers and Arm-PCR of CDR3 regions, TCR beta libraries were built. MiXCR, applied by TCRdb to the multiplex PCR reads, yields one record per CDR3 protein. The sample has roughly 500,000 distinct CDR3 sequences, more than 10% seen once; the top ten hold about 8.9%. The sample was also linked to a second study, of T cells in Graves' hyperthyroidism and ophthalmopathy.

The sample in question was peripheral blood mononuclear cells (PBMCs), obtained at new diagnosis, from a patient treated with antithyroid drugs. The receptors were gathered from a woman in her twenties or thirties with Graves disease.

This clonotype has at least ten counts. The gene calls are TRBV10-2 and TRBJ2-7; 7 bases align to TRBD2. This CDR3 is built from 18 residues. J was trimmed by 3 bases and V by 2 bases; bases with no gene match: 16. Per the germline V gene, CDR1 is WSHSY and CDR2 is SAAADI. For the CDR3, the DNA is TGCGCCAGCAGTGAGCGCTCTCTTCTTCGGCGGGAGTTCTACGAGCAGTACTTC. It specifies CASSERSLLRREFYEQYF.

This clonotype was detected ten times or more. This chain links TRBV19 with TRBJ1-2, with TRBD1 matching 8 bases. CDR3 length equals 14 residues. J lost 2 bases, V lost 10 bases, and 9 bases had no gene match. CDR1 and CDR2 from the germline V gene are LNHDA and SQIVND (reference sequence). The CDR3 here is CATGYYRGNYGYTF. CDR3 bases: TGTGCCACCGGTTACTACAGGGGGAACTATGGCTACACCTTC. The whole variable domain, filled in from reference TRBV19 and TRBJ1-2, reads DGGITQSPKYLFRKEGQNVTLSCEQNLNHDAMYWYRQDPGQGLRLIYYSQIVNDFQKGDIAEGYSVSREKKESFPLTVTSAQKNPTAFYLCATGYYRGNYGYTFGSGTRLTVV.

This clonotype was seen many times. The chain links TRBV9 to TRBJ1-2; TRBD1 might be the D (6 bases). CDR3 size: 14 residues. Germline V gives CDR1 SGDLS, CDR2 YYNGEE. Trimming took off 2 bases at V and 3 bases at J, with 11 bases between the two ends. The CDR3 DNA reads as TGTGCCAGCAGCGTTGCACAGGGTGACTATGGCTACACCTTC. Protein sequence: CASSVAQGDYGYTF.